One and the same sample provided the 32 T cell receptor beta chains below, sequenced in a study of cytomegalovirus exposure and HLA in healthy donors. The PCR made use of 60 Vbeta and 13 Jbeta primers. Sequencing used immunoSEQ multiplex PCR; TCRdb keeps in-frame clones, though not all of them. The sample lists about 60,000 clones; about four fifths were seen once. The material sequenced was PBMCs. Every receptor here comes from a woman aged 25 to 39 in good health and CMV-seronegative.

This chain uses TRBV5-1 with TRBJ2-3; D is unresolved. The CDR3 contains 14 residues. From germline, CDR1 is SGHRS and CDR2 YFSETQ. Trimming took off 4 bases at V and 4 bases at J, with 13 bases between the two ends. CDR3 sequence (DNA): TGCGCCAGCAGCCCCCGAGTCACCGCAGATACGCAGTATTTT. Amino acid sequence: CASSPRVTADTQYF.

The chain recombines TRBV5-4 with TRBJ1-2; D call uncertain. V lost 2 bases to trimming and J lost 7 bases, with 12 bases between them. The CDR3 consists of 13 residues. CDR1 SGHNT and CDR2 YYREEE come from the germline V gene (reference sequence). CDR3 DNA: TGTGCCAGCAGCTTCTCCTTCGCCAGTGGCTACACCTTC. Translating it yields CASSFSFASGYTF. Full variable domain (missing parts from reference TRBV5-4 and TRBJ1-2): ETGVTQSPTHLIKTRGQQVTLRCSSQSGHNTVSWYQQALGQGPQFIFQYYREEENGRGNFPPRFSGLQFPNYSSELNVNALELDDSALYLCASSFSFASGYTFGSGTRLTVV.

This clone appeared a single time. The chain is built from TRBV12-5 and TRBJ2-1; TRBD2 agrees at 8 bases. Germline CDR1 is LGHNT and CDR2 is FRNRAP. The V and J ends lost 2 bases and 6 bases, in that order; junction bases with no gene match: 12. There are 17 residues in the CDR3. The chain's CDR3 is CASGLRLAGKTGNEQFF. The CDR3, as DNA: TGTGCTAGTGGTTTGAGGCTAGCGGGTAAGACCGGCAATGAGCAGTTCTTC.

The V and J genes are TRBV20-1 and TRBJ2-7, with D unresolved. The germline V and J ends were trimmed by 0 bases and 4 bases, with 4 bases remaining between them. This CDR3 region has 11 residues. Germline V CDR1 and CDR2: DFQATT, SNEGSKA (reference sequence). The CDR3 loop reads CSAREYYEQYF. CDR3 coding DNA: TGCAGTGCTAGAGAGTATTACGAGCAGTACTTC.

The chain employs TRBV6-1 and TRBJ1-2; TRBD1 might be the D (5 bases). Germline CDR1 is MNHNS and CDR2 is SASEGT. The CDR3 is 14 amino acids. Trimming stripped 7 bases from V and 2 bases from J, with 14 bases between. CDR3 nucleotide sequence: TGTGCCAGCACAACAGGTTTTGGAAACTATGGCTACACCTTC. Its translation: CASTTGFGNYGYTF.

The rearrangement links TRBV4-1 to TRBJ1-5; 10 positions match TRBD1. This CDR3 comprises 18 residues. Trimming cost V 4 bases and J 4 bases; bases outside gene matches: 13. Germline V gene lookup returns CDR1 MGHRA and CDR2 YSYEKL. CDR3 loop: CASSRGRDRGSGNQPQHF. The CDR3 DNA reads TGCGCCAGCAGCCGAGGGCGGGACAGGGGCTCGGGAAATCAGCCCCAGCATTTT.

The V call is TRBV10-3, the J call TRBJ2-1, with 11 bases that match TRBD2. Germline CDR1 and CDR2: ENHRY and SYGVKD. CDR3 length: 18 residues. V lost 3 bases, J lost 1 base, and 8 bases stayed unmatched. In nucleotides, the CDR3 is TGTGCCATCAGTGACCGTAGCGGGAGGGCCGTTTCCTACAATGAGCAGTTCTTC. Its protein is CAISDRSGRAVSYNEQFF.

This clone was detected only once. The chain combines TRBV7-2 with TRBJ2-1; 16 bases agree with TRBD2. Germline values: CDR1 SGHTA, CDR2 FQGNSA. This CDR3 contains 16 residues. The ends lost 5 bases at V and 7 bases at J; junction bases unmatched: 5. The CDR3 nucleotides read TGTGCCAGCAGCCCGCGGGGACTAGCGGGAGGGAATGAGCAGTTCTTC. Protein product: CASSPRGLAGGNEQFF.

In this sample, this clone turned up once. The chain recombines TRBV6-1 with TRBJ2-2; 7 nucleotides line up with TRBD2. CDR1 is MNHNS, CDR2 SASEGT, per germline. J lost 4 bases, V lost 2 bases, and 7 bases had no gene match. The CDR3 runs to 16 residues. CDR3 sequence reads: CASSERLAVSTGELFF. The CDR3 coding sequence is TGTGCCAGCAGTGAACGGCTAGCGGTTTCCACCGGGGAGCTGTTTTTT.

The V and J genes are TRBV25-1 and TRBJ2-7; unclear D gene. This CDR3 is built from 14 residues. Deletions cut 0 bases from V and 5 bases from J, with 11 bases between. The germline CDR1 and CDR2 sequences are MGHDK and SYGVNS. The CDR3 protein is CASSEYREEDEQYF. CDR3 nucleotides: TGTGCCAGCAGTGAATATCGAGAAGAAGACGAGCAGTACTTC.

This clone was picked up one time. The V and J genes are TRBV29-1 and TRBJ2-1; 11 bases align to TRBD2. The V segment lost 4 bases and the J segment 7 bases; nucleotides outside the gene matches: 9. The germline CDR1 and CDR2 sequences are SQVTM and ANQGSEA. This CDR3 contains 15 residues. CDR3 loop: CSVVTSSGRLNEQFF. For the CDR3, the DNA is TGCAGCGTTGTAACCTCTAGCGGGAGGTTGAATGAGCAGTTCTTC.

The chain employs TRBV30 and TRBJ2-3; 9 bases map to TRBD2. The CDR3 has 17 amino acids. CDR1 is GTSNPN and CDR2 is SVGIG in the germline V gene (reference sequence). The V segment lost 4 bases and the J segment 2 bases; nucleotides outside the gene matches: 13. The CDR3 DNA reads TGTGCCTGGACACCTGGGCTAGCGGGACGATACACAGATACGCAGTATTTT. This encodes CAWTPGLAGRYTDTQYF.

In this sample, this clone turned up once. This chain links TRBV4-1 with TRBJ1-2; D may be TRBD1 (5 bases). The CDR3 extends over 13 amino acids. In germline, CDR1 is MGHRA, CDR2 YSYEKL. Trimming left V 3 bases short and J 5 bases short, with 10 bases between. The CDR3 region is CASSHDDSYGYTF. The DNA of the CDR3 is TGCGCCAGCAGCCATGATGACAGTTATGGCTACACCTTC.

The chain couples TRBV5-6 to TRBJ1-2; a possible D gene is TRBD1 (5 bases). Germline loops: CDR1 SGHDT, CDR2 YYEEEE. Trimming stripped 6 bases from V and 7 bases from J, with 13 bases between. The CDR3 loop spans 12 amino acids. The CDR3 protein is CASTRQGAGYTF. DNA for the CDR3: TGTGCCAGCACCCGGCAAGGGGCTGGCTACACCTTC.

The chain couples TRBV4-1 to TRBJ1-6; 7 positions match TRBD1. V was clipped by 1 base and J by 4 bases; unmatched bases: 13. CDR1 and CDR2 from the germline V gene are MGHRA and YSYEKL. The CDR3 sequence is 19 residues long. Here the CDR3 DNA reads TGCGCCAGCAGCCAAGTGTACCTCTTGACAGGGATTTATAATTCACCCCTCCACTTT. Translating gives CASSQVYLLTGIYNSPLHF.

This clone has just a few counts. J is TRBJ2-5 and V is TRBV4-2, with 10 positions matching TRBD2. Germline CDR1 is LGHNA and CDR2 is YNFKEQ. The CDR3 consists of 17 residues. The J segment lost 5 bases and the V segment lost 1 base, leaving 10 bases of the junction unmatched. The CDR3 nucleotides are TGTGCCAGCAGCCAAGGAGGCCTAGCGGGGGTCAGGGAGACCCAGTACTTC. Translated: CASSQGGLAGVRETQYF.

J is TRBJ2-6 and V is TRBV10-3, with 7 bases aligning to TRBD1. Germline assignment: CDR1 ENHRY and CDR2 SYGVKD. The CDR3 totals 13 residues. J was trimmed by 4 bases and V by 11 bases; bases with no gene match: 5. The CDR3 DNA reads TGTGCCCCGAGGGGGCTAGGGGCCAACGTCCTGACTTTC. Amino acids: CAPRGLGANVLTF.

The rearrangement joins TRBV6-5 to TRBJ1-6; TRBD1 matches at 7 bases. The germline CDR1 and CDR2 sequences are MNHEY and SVGAGI. CDR3 length: 14 amino acids. With V trimmed by 9 bases and J by 6 bases, 8 bases remained unmatched. The CDR3 loop is CARTGTAFNSPLHF. The CDR3 DNA reads TGTGCCAGGACCGGGACAGCGTTTAATTCACCCCTCCACTTT.

The V call is TRBV5-4, the J call TRBJ1-2; TRBD1 might be the D (6 bases). The CDR3 runs to 15 residues. In germline, CDR1 is SGHNT, CDR2 YYREEE (reference sequence). V lost 4 bases and J 0 bases, leaving 13 bases between the germline ends. Here the CDR3 reads CASSLGGPANYGYTF. CDR3 DNA: TGTGCCAGCAGCCTGGGGGGCCCGGCTAACTATGGCTACACCTTC.

J is TRBJ1-2 and V is TRBV6-1; D possibly corresponds to TRBD1 (5 bases). The CDR3 is made up of 15 amino acids. Trimming took 1 base from V and 4 from J, leaving 13 bases between them. Germline CDR1 MNHNS, CDR2 SASEGT. The chain's CDR3 is CASSEEGRNRYGYTF. CDR3 in DNA: TGTGCCAGCAGTGAAGAGGGGCGGAACCGCTATGGCTACACCTTC.

In nucleotides, the CDR3 is TGTGCCACCAGCACCTTAGCGGGGGGCCTTGAGCAGTACTTC. Its protein product is CATSTLAGGLEQYF. The chain recombines TRBV15 with TRBJ2-7; 10 nucleotides agree with TRBD2. The ends lost 4 bases at V and 7 bases at J; junction bases unmatched: 7. Germline CDR1 reads LNHNV; CDR2 reads YYDKDF (reference sequence). This CDR3 spans 14 amino acids.

This chain joins TRBV6-4 and TRBJ2-3, with 7 positions matching TRBD1. CDR3 length equals 15 residues. The V segment lost 2 bases and the J segment 4 bases; nucleotides outside the gene matches: 6. Germline CDR1 and CDR2: MRHNA and SNTAGT. CDR3 nucleotide sequence: TGTGCCAGCAGTGACGAGACAGGGAAAGCAGATACGCAGTATTTT. Its translation is CASSDETGKADTQYF.

As concerns this clone: Other DNA sequences of this sample code for an identical CDR3. This sequence joins TRBV29-1 and TRBJ1-4; D perhaps matches TRBD1 (5 bases). Germline-derived CDR1 and CDR2 are SQVTM and ANQGSEA. The CDR3 loop spans 14 amino acids. The CDR3 loop reads CSVTGHAGGEKLFF. The CDR3 DNA is TGCAGTGTTACCGGACATGCGGGAGGAGAAAAACTGTTTTTT.

This clone was seen only a few times. V usage is TRBV6-6 and J usage is TRBJ2-1; D may be TRBD2 (5 bases). Trimming took 10 bases from V and 7 from J, leaving 17 bases between them. Per germline, CDR1 MNHNY and CDR2 SVGAGI (reference sequence). The CDR3 is 13 residues long. The CDR3 sequence: CATSLRGINEQFF. The CDR3, as DNA: TGTGCCACCTCCCTCCGGGGTATTAATGAGCAGTTCTTC.

This clone was counted only a few times. V is TRBV11-3 and J is TRBJ2-7; tentative D call: TRBD2 (6 bases). Trimming cost V 5 bases and J 8 bases, with 19 bases left between them. CDR3 length equals 14 residues. Germline V gives CDR1 SGHNT, CDR2 YENEEA. CDR3 nucleotides: TGTGCCAGCAGCCCCAGGGCGGGGAATGGCAAGCAGTACTTC. It encodes CASSPRAGNGKQYF.

The chain links TRBV7-9 to TRBJ1-1; possibly TRBD1 for D (5 bases). Germline CDR1 and CDR2: SEHNR and FQNEAQ (reference sequence). V was clipped by 5 bases and J by 3 bases, with 13 bases between them. The CDR3 sequence is 14 residues long. The CDR3 DNA reads TGTGCCAGCAGCCCGGGGCGGGGGGACACTGAAGCTTTCTTT. Translating gives CASSPGRGDTEAFF.

The chain couples TRBV27 to TRBJ2-3; D gene unclear. CDR1 MNHEY and CDR2 SMNVEV come from the germline V gene (reference sequence). V shed 5 bases and J shed 2 bases, with 8 bases lying between them. This CDR3 contains 13 residues. CDR3 protein: CASSPWATDTQYF. As DNA, the CDR3 is TGTGCCAGCAGTCCCTGGGCCACAGATACGCAGTATTTT.

This chain connects TRBV6-1 to TRBJ2-3; TRBD1 matches at 8 bases. The CDR3 is made up of 14 amino acids. V lost 5 bases, J lost 1 base, and 2 bases stayed unmatched. CDR1 MNHNS and CDR2 SASEGT come from the germline V gene. CDR3 sequence: CASSSGGGTDTQYF. The CDR3, as DNA: TGTGCCAGCAGTTCAGGGGGCGGCACAGATACGCAGTATTTT.

This clone has only a few counts. The J gene is TRBJ2-3, the V gene TRBV28; D remains ambiguous. In germline, CDR1 is MDHEN, CDR2 SYDVKM. V dropped 7 bases and J dropped 0 bases, with 20 bases sitting between them. The CDR3 spans 17 residues. The CDR3: CASTPPSALTSTDTQYF. CDR3 coding DNA: TGTGCCAGCACCCCCCCCTCTGCGCTAACTAGCACAGATACGCAGTATTTT. The full variable domain, in which reference TRBV28 and TRBJ2-3 provide the parts outside the CDR3, is DVKVTQSSRYLVKRTGEKVFLECVQDMDHENMFWYRQDPGLGLRLIYFSYDVKMKEKGDIPEGYSVSREKKERFSLILESASTNQTSMYLCASTPPSALTSTDTQYFGPGTRLTVL.

V is TRBV30 and J is TRBJ2-7, with 8 bases matching TRBD2. Germline CDR1 and CDR2: GTSNPN and SVGIG (reference sequence). The V and J ends lost 5 bases and 3 bases, in that order; junction bases with no gene match: 21. This CDR3 contains 18 residues. CDR3: CAWVREEIRTSTNYEQYF. DNA for the CDR3: TGTGCCTGGGTGCGAGAGGAAATAAGGACTAGCACGAACTACGAGCAGTACTTC.

The chain combines TRBV29-1 with TRBJ1-1; D call uncertain. Trimming stripped 8 bases from V and 1 base from J, with 8 bases between. Looked up from germline, CDR1 is SQVTM and CDR2 is ANQGSEA. CDR3 length: 11 residues. The CDR3 spells CSIGGNTEAFF. Here the CDR3 DNA reads TGCAGCATCGGCGGGAACACTGAAGCTTTCTTT.

This clone has a handful of counts. The V gene is TRBV5-5, the J gene TRBJ1-6, with 10 bases fitting TRBD1. This CDR3 has 14 amino acids. Germline V gene sequence: CDR1 SGHKS, CDR2 YYEKEE (reference sequence). V shed 4 bases, J shed 12 bases, and the junction held 7 bases outside the gene matches. CDR3 DNA sequence: TGTGCCAGCAGCCTGGACAGGGGGGGGGAACCCCTCCACTTT. Translation gives CASSLDRGGEPLHF.